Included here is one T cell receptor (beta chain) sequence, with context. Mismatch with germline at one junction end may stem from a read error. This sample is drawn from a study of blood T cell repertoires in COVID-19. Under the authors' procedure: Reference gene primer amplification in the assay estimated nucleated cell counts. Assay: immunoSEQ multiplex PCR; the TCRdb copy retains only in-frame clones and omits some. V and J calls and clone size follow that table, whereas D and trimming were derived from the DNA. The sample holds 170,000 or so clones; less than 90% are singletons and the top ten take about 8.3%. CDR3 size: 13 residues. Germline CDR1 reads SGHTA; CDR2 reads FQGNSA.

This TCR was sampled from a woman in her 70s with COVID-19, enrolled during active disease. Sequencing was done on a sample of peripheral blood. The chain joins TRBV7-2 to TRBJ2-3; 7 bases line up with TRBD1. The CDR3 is CASHRGGTDTQYF. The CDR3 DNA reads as TGTGCCAGCCACAGGGGCGGCACTGATACGCAGTATTTT.